These 23 T cell receptor beta chains originate from one sample sequenced in a study of OX40 agonist ivuxolimab in advanced cancers. The assay was immunoSEQ multiplex PCR, and TCRdb's table has in-frame clones only and misses some. The data hold some 60,000 clones, with less than 95% observed a single time. The source material was CD4+ or CD8+ T cells sorted from blood, sampled in a trial of the OX40 agonist ivuxolimab. The source is an adult with an advanced solid tumor such as melanoma, head and neck, liver or kidney cancer.

V usage is TRBV2 and J usage is TRBJ2-7; TRBD2 agrees at 9 bases. Germline trimming cut 7 bases from V and 3 bases from J; bases unmatched to any gene: 10. This CDR3 comprises 15 residues. Germline loops: CDR1 SNHLY, CDR2 FYNNEI. This chain's CDR3 is CASTREAGGYYEQYF. The CDR3 DNA sequence: TGTGCCAGCACCCGCGAAGCGGGAGGCTACTACGAGCAGTACTTC.

With respect to this clone: In the same sample, other DNA sequences code for this CDR3. V usage is TRBV11-2 and J usage is TRBJ2-3; a possible D gene is TRBD2 (6 bases). The V end was cut by 1 base, the J end by 5 bases, with 10 bases between. The CDR3 extends over 14 amino acids. The germline V gene encodes CDR1 SGHAT and CDR2 FQNNGV. The CDR3 region is CASSLAGAEDTQYF. CDR3 in DNA: TGTGCCAGCAGCTTAGCGGGAGCGGAAGATACGCAGTATTTT.

The V call is TRBV18, the J call TRBJ2-7; 12 bases match TRBD2. Germline loops: CDR1 KGHSH, CDR2 LQKENI. The CDR3 loop spans 15 amino acids. The J segment lost 4 bases and the V segment lost 3 bases, leaving 4 bases of the junction unmatched. The CDR3 sequence: CASSPSTSGSYEQYF. The CDR3 region has the DNA TGTGCCAGCTCACCGTCGACTAGCGGGAGTTACGAGCAGTACTTC.

This chain joins TRBV7-2 and TRBJ2-4, with D unresolved. This CDR3 comprises 13 residues. Germline values: CDR1 SGHTA, CDR2 FQGNSA. Trimming took 5 bases from V and 4 from J, leaving 9 bases between them. CDR3 sequence: CASSPTRKNIQYF. The CDR3, as DNA: TGTGCCAGCAGCCCGACGAGGAAAAACATTCAGTACTTC.

This clone was seen more than once but under ten times. The CDR3 sequence: CASSLGLTNTEAFF. CDR3 sequence (DNA): TGTGCCAGCAGCTTAGGTTTGACGAACACTGAAGCTTTCTTT. V usage is TRBV7-9 and J usage is TRBJ1-1; no reliable D call. The CDR3 loop spans 14 amino acids. V was pared by 1 base and J by 1 base, with 7 bases between. From germline, CDR1 is SEHNR and CDR2 FQNEAQ (reference sequence).

This chain uses TRBV5-8 with TRBJ2-3; D ambiguous. Germline CDR1 reads SGHTS; CDR2 reads YDEGEE. This CDR3 contains 14 residues. Trimming left V 1 base short and J 6 bases short, with 12 bases between. The CDR3: CASSLTRPSDTQYF. CDR3 nucleotides: TGTGCCAGCAGCTTGACCCGACCGTCTGATACGCAGTATTTT.

J is TRBJ2-1 and V is TRBV19; 10 bases are shared with TRBD2. The CDR3 is 13 amino acids. Germline CDR1 reads LNHDA; CDR2 reads SQIVND (reference sequence). V was clipped by 5 bases and J by 9 bases; unmatched bases: 4. The CDR3: CASSVGLATEQFF. DNA of the CDR3: TGTGCCAGTAGTGTGGGACTAGCGACTGAGCAGTTCTTC.

The table lists this clone with a few counts. The V and J genes are TRBV4-1 and TRBJ2-7; 7 bases match TRBD1. Germline CDR1 is MGHRA and CDR2 is YSYEKL. Unmatched junction bases numbered 5, after V lost 1 base and J lost 2 bases. This CDR3 has 15 amino acids. Here the CDR3 reads CASSQGQGSAYEQYF. The CDR3 DNA follows: TGCGCCAGCAGCCAAGGACAGGGCTCTGCCTACGAGCAGTACTTC.

The chain uses TRBV6-4 and TRBJ1-1; possibly TRBD1 for D (6 bases). The CDR3 is 13 residues long. CDR1 is MRHNA, CDR2 SNTAGT, per germline. Trimming left V 3 bases short and J 4 bases short, with 9 bases between. CDR3 residues: CASSETRGTEAFF. The CDR3 DNA reads as TGTGCCAGCAGTGAGACCAGGGGCACTGAAGCTTTCTTT.

This sequence joins TRBV18 and TRBJ2-1; TRBD2 aligns across 11 bases. This CDR3 has 15 residues. From germline, CDR1 is KGHSH and CDR2 LQKENI. V lost 5 bases to trimming and J lost 12 bases; unmatched junction nucleotides: 12. Here the CDR3 reads CASSMTTSGAFGQFF. Written as DNA, the CDR3 is TGTGCCAGCTCAATGACGACTAGCGGGGCATTTGGGCAGTTCTTC.

The CDR3 DNA sequence: TGTGCCAGCAGTTACAATCAAGGGGAGCAGTACTTC. Protein: CASSYNQGEQYF. The V gene is TRBV28, the J gene TRBJ2-7; D gene unclear. The CDR3 spans 12 residues. Germline CDR1 reads MDHEN; CDR2 reads SYDVKM. V lost 4 bases, J lost 7 bases, and 11 bases lay in between. Combining the CDR3 with reference TRBV28 and TRBJ2-7 gives the whole variable domain DVKVTQSSRYLVKRTGEKVFLECVQDMDHENMFWYRQDPGLGLRLIYFSYDVKMKEKGDIPEGYSVSREKKERFSLILESASTNQTSMYLCASSYNQGEQYFGPGTRLTVT.

This clone was detected only once. The V call is TRBV6-1, the J call TRBJ2-2; D is ambiguous. The CDR3 is 14 residues long. The V and J ends lost 10 bases and 1 base respectively, with 13 bases between them. The germline gives CDR1 MNHNS, CDR2 SASEGT. The CDR3 DNA reads as TGTGCCACCCTAGATGGCTTGAACACCGGGGAGCTGTTTTTT. This sequence encodes CATLDGLNTGELFF.

V and J are TRBV4-3 and TRBJ1-2, with 7 bases aligning to TRBD1. Germline V lookup: CDR1 LGHNA, CDR2 YSLEER. This CDR3 spans 15 amino acids. The trim removed 2 bases at V and 8 bases at J, leaving 11 bases unmatched. CDR3 sequence (DNA): TGCGCCAGCAGCCAAACCACCGGGACAGCCTTCGGCTACACCTTC. Its protein product is CASSQTTGTAFGYTF.

About this clone: In the same sample, other DNA sequences code for this CDR3. The gene calls are TRBV15 and TRBJ2-1, with no clear D. There are 14 residues in the CDR3. The V end was cut by 1 base, the J end by 0 bases, with 4 bases between. Germline CDR1 and CDR2: LNHNV and YYDKDF (reference sequence). The CDR3 loop is CATSRGSSYNEQFF. CDR3 sequence (DNA): TGTGCCACCAGCAGAGGGAGCTCCTACAATGAGCAGTTCTTC. Full variable domain (outside the CDR3, taken from reference TRBV15 and TRBJ2-1): DAMVIQNPRYQVTQFGKPVTLSCSQTLNHNVMYWYQQKSSQAPKLLFHYYDKDFNNEADTPDNFQSRRPNTSFCFLDIRSPGLGDTAMYLCATSRGSSYNEQFFGPGTRLTVL.

The V call is TRBV15, the J call TRBJ2-3; TRBD2 matches at 9 bases. Germline lookup yields CDR1 LNHNV and CDR2 YYDKDF (reference sequence). The CDR3 has 16 residues. V trimming: 1 base; J trimming: 2 bases; junction bases outside the gene matches: 4. The CDR3 region is CATSRALAGFTDTQYF. DNA for the CDR3: TGTGCCACCAGCAGAGCCCTAGCGGGGTTCACAGATACGCAGTATTTT.

This clone was observed a single time. The V call is TRBV28, the J call TRBJ1-1; 10 bases align to TRBD1. Unmatched junction bases numbered 5, after V lost 5 bases and J lost 5 bases. Germline CDR1 reads MDHEN; CDR2 reads SYDVKM. CDR3 length: 14 residues. This chain's CDR3 is CASSRPDRGTEAFF. For the CDR3, the DNA is TGTGCCAGCAGTAGACCGGACAGGGGGACTGAAGCTTTCTTT.

The chain uses TRBV7-8 and TRBJ2-1; 7 bases match TRBD2. The CDR3 contains 17 residues. V gave up 3 bases and J gave up 0 bases; unmatched junction bases: 8. Germline V lookup: CDR1 SGHVS, CDR2 FQNEAQ. The CDR3 is CASSLAASGSSYNEQFF. The CDR3 DNA follows: TGTGCCAGCAGCTTGGCGGCTAGCGGCAGCTCCTACAATGAGCAGTTCTTC. Looking up the rest from reference TRBV7-8 and TRBJ2-1 gives the full variable domain: GAGVSQSPRYKVAKRGQDVALRCDPISGHVSLFWYQQALGQGPEFLTYFQNEAQLDKSGLPSDRFFAERPEGSVSTLKIQRTQQEDSAVYLCASSLAASGSSYNEQFFGPGTRLTVL.

The chain is built from TRBV11-3 and TRBJ2-7; TRBD1 matches at 9 bases. The CDR3 covers 14 residues. CDR1 and CDR2 (germline): SGHNT, YENEEA. The V and J ends lost 5 bases and 6 bases, in that order; junction bases with no gene match: 8. For the CDR3, the DNA is TGTGCCAGCAGCCTCCGGGACAGGGTTCCCGAGCAGTACTTC. Translation: CASSLRDRVPEQYF.

For this clone: The sample has other DNA sequences that encode this CDR3 too. The V call is TRBV29-1, the J call TRBJ2-5, with D perhaps matching TRBD2 (5 bases). CDR1 and CDR2 (germline): SQVTM, ANQGSEA. This CDR3 is 12 amino acids long. V dropped 0 bases and J dropped 4 bases, with 6 bases sitting between them. In DNA form, the CDR3 reads TGCAGCGTTGAAGAACTAGGAGAGACCCAGTACTTC. Its translation is CSVEELGETQYF.

This clone was detected once. This sequence joins TRBV19 and TRBJ1-1, with a possible D match to TRBD1 (6 bases). The germline gives CDR1 LNHDA, CDR2 SQIVND (reference sequence). The length of the CDR3 is 13 residues. V lost 3 bases to trimming and J lost 1 base, with 6 bases between them. CDR3 nucleotide sequence: TGTGCCAGTAGTATGGGACAGAACACTGAAGCTTTCTTT. This encodes CASSMGQNTEAFF.

The V call is TRBV28, the J call TRBJ2-2; D perhaps matches TRBD2 (6 bases). Trimming took off 6 bases at V and 2 bases at J, with 13 bases between the two ends. The germline CDR1 and CDR2 sequences are MDHEN and SYDVKM. The CDR3 sequence is 15 residues long. For the CDR3, the DNA is TGTGCCAGCAGGATGGGCGGGGCTAACACCGGGGAGCTGTTTTTT. This encodes CASRMGGANTGELFF.

The chain joins TRBV4-2 to TRBJ2-1; D possibly corresponds to TRBD2 (5 bases). Trimming cost V 3 bases and J 5 bases, with 11 bases left between them. Germline CDR1 is LGHNA and CDR2 is YNFKEQ. There are 14 residues in the CDR3. The CDR3 spells CASSHQLDNNEQFF. The CDR3 DNA reads as TGTGCCAGCAGCCACCAACTAGATAACAATGAGCAGTTCTTC.

The chain carries TRBV28 and TRBJ2-5, with 9 bases that match TRBD2. The trim removed 6 bases at V and 4 bases at J, leaving 6 bases unmatched. Germline CDR1 and CDR2: MDHEN and SYDVKM. The CDR3 consists of 14 residues. In DNA form, the CDR3 reads TGTGCCAGCAGATATAGCGGGAGAGGAGAGACCCAGTACTTC. Protein sequence: CASRYSGRGETQYF.